This T cell receptor (beta chain) was captured in a study of blood T cell repertoires in COVID-19. Across the whole study: Acute and convalescent COVID-19 specimens originated in the United States, Italy and Spain.

The germline V gene encodes CDR1 GTSNPN and CDR2 SVGIG (reference sequence). Trimming pared 2 bases from V and 6 bases from J, leaving 14 bases between. The CDR3 runs to 14 residues. Study processing details: By means of reference gene primer amplification, nucleated cell counts were estimated. Some clones are missing from TCRdb's copy, which holds only in-frame ones; the method was immunoSEQ multiplex PCR. V, J and clone size are those of that table, while D and trimming were read from the DNA. In the table there are roughly 200,000 clones, around 84% of which are singletons. V and J are TRBV30 and TRBJ1-5; maybe TRBD1 (5 bases). This sequence originates from an elderly woman with acute or convalescent COVID-19. Sequencing was done on a sample of peripheral blood. This CDR3 reads CAWSSSGRGQPQHF. The CDR3 nucleotides read TGTGCCTGGAGTTCTTCGGGGCGGGGTCAGCCCCAGCATTTT.